This T cell receptor beta chain was retrieved from a study of T cell responses to AZD1222 COVID-19 vaccine. The CDR3 totals 14 residues. V lost 5 bases to trimming and J lost 4 bases; unmatched junction nucleotides: 6. Per germline, CDR1 SGHTA and CDR2 FQGNSA. A word on this clone: Its target is not known. Other DNA variants within this sample encode the same CDR3.

Data came from immunoSEQ multiplex PCR; TCRdb stores just in-frame clones and leaves some out. Here the sample spans some 120,000 clones, 75% to 90% being singletons. Study-wide results and caveats: Sampling that yielded the repertoires occurred only after the peak T cell response. A mostly white British donor set with more females was recruited, and clonal diversity was possibly underestimated. Vaccine-associated CD4 TCRs spanned spike, dominant at 160-218 and 743-854. Reports say nearly half of spike-specific TCRs go after unmutated variant regions.

The genes are TRBV7-2 and TRBJ1-1, with 8 bases matching TRBD1. The sample here was peripheral blood, taken 28 days after the second AZD1222 dose. This sequence originates from an adult who received the AZD1222 COVID-19 vaccine. Written as DNA, the CDR3 is TGTGCCAGCAGCCCCGGACAGGGACGCACTGAAGCTTTCTTT. Translation: CASSPGQGRTEAFF.